This T cell receptor (beta chain) stems from a study of immune evolution from preneoplasia to lung adenocarcinoma. The CDR3 spans 14 residues. V was clipped by 6 bases and J by 7 bases; unmatched bases: 9. Looked up from germline, CDR1 is MDHEN and CDR2 is SYDVKM. On this clone: No antigen is known for it.

Study findings and constraints: Top clone frequencies peaked in normal lung, apparently declining through invasive adenocarcinoma.

H&E slides confirmed each diagnosis, reviewed by two pathologists independently. This table comes from immunoSEQ multiplex PCR, and its TCRdb copy is limited to in-frame clones, with some not included. The sample shows 11,000 to 15,000 clones, more than 80% of them seen only once. The rearrangement links TRBV28 to TRBJ1-2, with TRBD1 matching over 9 bases. The sequenced sample consisted of FFPE minimally invasive lung adenocarcinoma tissue. The receptor's source is a person aged 65-85 years with lung adenocarcinoma. CDR3 protein: CASRLTGGEFGYTF. The CDR3 coding sequence is TGTGCCAGCAGGCTTACAGGGGGCGAGTTTGGCTACACCTTC.